This T cell receptor (beta chain) is from a study of T cells in Graves' hyperthyroidism and ophthalmopathy. Study-wide background: At initial diagnosis, before any treatment had begun, peripheral blood was obtained. Study-wide points: Ophthalmopathy, which appeared later, was predicted by the model a median approximately 6.7 months before onset.

This clonotype was detected many times. Its antigen is unidentified. The study enrolled patients aged 18 to 65 with newly diagnosed hyperthyroidism of under 2 months' duration. Diagnoses used clinical symptoms, serum thyroxine and TRAb, thyroid ultrasound and orbital computed tomography. The investigators amplified TCR beta CDR3 regions from RNA transcripts. In the first-round RT-PCR of the TCR CDR3, the HTBI primer set was used. TCRdb recomputed calls from the multiplex PCR reads with MiXCR, one row per CDR3 protein. The sample shows fewer than 500,000 distinct CDR3 sequences, approximately 13% of them seen only once. CDR1 and CDR2 (germline): MNHEY, SMNVEV (reference sequence). Deletions cut 7 bases from V and 4 bases from J, with 16 bases between. The CDR3 totals 14 residues.

The receptor was derived from a man between 25 and 39 years old with Graves' hyperthyroidism that later progressed to Graves' ophthalmopathy. Material: blood. V and J are TRBV27 and TRBJ2-5, with a tentative D call TRBD2 (5 bases). CDR3 coding DNA: TGTGCCAGCAAGTCACCTAGCCGTGGAGAGACCCAGTACTTC. Its translation is CASKSPSRGETQYF.